This TCR beta chain was sequenced during a study of blood T cell repertoires in COVID-19. The CDR3 contains 16 residues. Unmatched junction bases numbered 8, after V lost 3 bases and J lost 5 bases. Looked up from germline, CDR1 is SGHNT and CDR2 is YENEEA. Assay: immunoSEQ multiplex PCR; the TCRdb copy retains only in-frame clones and omits some. The sample includes fewer than 200,000 clones, roughly 80% of them seen just once. The receptor was isolated from a woman in her fifties or sixties with COVID-19, enrolled during active disease. The rearrangement uses TRBV11-3 and TRBJ2-1; 9 positions match TRBD1. Sequences were obtained from peripheral blood. The chain's CDR3 is CASSFGTGSMDNEQFF. As DNA, the CDR3 is TGTGCCAGCAGCTTCGGGACAGGGAGCATGGACAATGAGCAGTTCTTC.